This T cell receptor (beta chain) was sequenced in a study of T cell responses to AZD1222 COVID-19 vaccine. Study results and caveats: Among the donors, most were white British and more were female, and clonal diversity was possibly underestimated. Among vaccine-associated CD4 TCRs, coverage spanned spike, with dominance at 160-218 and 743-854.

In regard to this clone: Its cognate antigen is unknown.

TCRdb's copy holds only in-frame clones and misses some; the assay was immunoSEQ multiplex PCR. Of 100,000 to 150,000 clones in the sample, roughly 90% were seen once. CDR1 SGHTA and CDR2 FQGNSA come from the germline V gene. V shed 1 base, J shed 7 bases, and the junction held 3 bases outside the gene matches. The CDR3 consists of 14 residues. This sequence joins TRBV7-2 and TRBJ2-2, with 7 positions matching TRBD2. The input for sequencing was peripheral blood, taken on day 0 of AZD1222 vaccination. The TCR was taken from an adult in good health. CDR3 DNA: TGTGCCAGCAGCTTAGTGACGGGGGGCGGGGAGCTGTTTTTT. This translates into CASSLVTGGGELFF.